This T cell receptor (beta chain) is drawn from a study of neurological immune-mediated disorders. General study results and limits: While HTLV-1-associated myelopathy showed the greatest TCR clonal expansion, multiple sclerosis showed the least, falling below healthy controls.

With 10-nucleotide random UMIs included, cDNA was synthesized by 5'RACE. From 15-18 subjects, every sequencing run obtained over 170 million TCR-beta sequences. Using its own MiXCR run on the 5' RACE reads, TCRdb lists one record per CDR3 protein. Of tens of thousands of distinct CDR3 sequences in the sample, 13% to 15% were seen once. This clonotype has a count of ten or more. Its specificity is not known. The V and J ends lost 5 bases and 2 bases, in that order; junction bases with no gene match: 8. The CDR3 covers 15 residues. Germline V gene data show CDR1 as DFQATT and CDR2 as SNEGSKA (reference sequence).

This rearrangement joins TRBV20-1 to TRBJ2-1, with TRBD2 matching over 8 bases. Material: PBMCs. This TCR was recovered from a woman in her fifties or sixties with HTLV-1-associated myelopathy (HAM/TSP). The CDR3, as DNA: TGCAGTGCTGACACCGGGACTAGGCCCTACAATGAGCAGTTCTTC. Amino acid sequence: CSADTGTRPYNEQFF.